The source of this TCR beta chain is a study of blood T cell repertoires in COVID-19. For the study at large: Researchers got acute and convalescent COVID-19 samples from the United States, Italy and Spain.

The protocol was immunoSEQ multiplex PCR, while the TCRdb copy is restricted to in-frame clones and leaves out a portion. The data show about half a million clones, about 88% seen once. Adults between about 18 and 95 years of age took part from fewer than 30 US areas. This clone was recorded once. Germline V gene data show CDR1 as SNHLY and CDR2 as FYNNEI. Trimming stripped 4 bases from V and 6 bases from J, with 10 bases between. The CDR3 spans 14 residues. The chain recombines TRBV2 with TRBJ1-6; tentative D call: TRBD1 (6 bases). The TCR originated in a woman aged 55-69 years who had recovered from COVID-19. The material sequenced was PBMCs or T cells enriched from blood (not recorded which). The CDR3 sequence: CASSVLGANSPLHF. The DNA of the CDR3 is TGTGCCAGCAGTGTGCTGGGGGCTAATTCACCCCTCCACTTT.